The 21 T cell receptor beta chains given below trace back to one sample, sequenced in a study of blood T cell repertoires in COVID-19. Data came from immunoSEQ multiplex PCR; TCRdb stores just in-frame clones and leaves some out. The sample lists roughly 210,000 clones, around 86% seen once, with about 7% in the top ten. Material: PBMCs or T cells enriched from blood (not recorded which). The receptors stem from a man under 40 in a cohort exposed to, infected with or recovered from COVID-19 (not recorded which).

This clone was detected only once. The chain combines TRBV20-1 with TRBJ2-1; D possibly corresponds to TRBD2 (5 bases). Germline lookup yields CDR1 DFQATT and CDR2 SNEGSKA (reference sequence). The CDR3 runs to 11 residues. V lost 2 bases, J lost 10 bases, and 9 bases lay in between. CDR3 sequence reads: CSARRSGEQFF. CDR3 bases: TGCAGTGCTAGAAGATCGGGAGAGCAGTTCTTC.

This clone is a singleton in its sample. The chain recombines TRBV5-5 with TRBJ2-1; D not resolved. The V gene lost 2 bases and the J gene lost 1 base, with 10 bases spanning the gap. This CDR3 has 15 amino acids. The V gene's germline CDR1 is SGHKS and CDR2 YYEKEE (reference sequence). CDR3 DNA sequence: TGTGCCAGCAGCTTTAGATCGGAGTCCTACAATGAGCAGTTCTTC. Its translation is CASSFRSESYNEQFF.

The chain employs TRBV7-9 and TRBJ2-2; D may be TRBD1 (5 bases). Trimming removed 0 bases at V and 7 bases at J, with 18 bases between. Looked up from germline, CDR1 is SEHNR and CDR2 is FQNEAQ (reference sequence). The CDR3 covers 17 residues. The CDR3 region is CASSLAGLGRESGELFF. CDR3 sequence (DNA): TGTGCCAGCAGCTTAGCGGGGCTCGGCAGGGAAAGCGGGGAGCTGTTTTTT.

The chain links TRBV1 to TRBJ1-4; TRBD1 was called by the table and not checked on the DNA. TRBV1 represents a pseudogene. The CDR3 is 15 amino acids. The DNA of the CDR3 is TGCACCAGCAGCCAACCGGACAGGGGTATTGAAAAACTGTTTTTT. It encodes CTSSQPDRGIEKLFF.

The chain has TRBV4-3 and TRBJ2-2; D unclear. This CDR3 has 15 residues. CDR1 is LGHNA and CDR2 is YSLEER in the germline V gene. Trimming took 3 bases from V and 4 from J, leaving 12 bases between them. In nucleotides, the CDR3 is TGCGCCAGCAGCCACGCGGCGGAACCCACCGGGGAGCTGTTTTTT. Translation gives CASSHAAEPTGELFF.

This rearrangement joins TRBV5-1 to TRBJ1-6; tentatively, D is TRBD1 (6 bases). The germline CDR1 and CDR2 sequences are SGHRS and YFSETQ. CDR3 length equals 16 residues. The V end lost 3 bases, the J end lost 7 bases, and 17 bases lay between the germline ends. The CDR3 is CASSWALDSSNSPLHF. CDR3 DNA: TGCGCCAGCAGCTGGGCCTTGGACAGTTCAAATTCACCCCTCCACTTT.

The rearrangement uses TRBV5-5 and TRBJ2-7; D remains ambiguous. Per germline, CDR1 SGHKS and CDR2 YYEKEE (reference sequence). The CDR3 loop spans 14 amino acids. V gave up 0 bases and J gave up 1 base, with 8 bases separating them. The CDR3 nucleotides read TGTGCCAGCAGCTTGGGGGCAGGTTCCTACGAGCAGTACTTC. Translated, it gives CASSLGAGSYEQYF.

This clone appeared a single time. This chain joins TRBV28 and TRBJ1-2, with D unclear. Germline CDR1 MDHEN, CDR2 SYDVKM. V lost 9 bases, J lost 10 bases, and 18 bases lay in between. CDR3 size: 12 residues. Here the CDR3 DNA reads TGTGCCAGTACGATGAGGCGGAGTATCTACACCTTC. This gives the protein CASTMRRSIYTF.

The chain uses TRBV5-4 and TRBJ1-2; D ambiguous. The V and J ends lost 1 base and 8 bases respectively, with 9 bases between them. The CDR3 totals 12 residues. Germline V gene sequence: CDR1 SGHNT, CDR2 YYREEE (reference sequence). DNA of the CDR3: TGTGCCAGCAGCTTGAGGACTTACGGCTACACCTTC. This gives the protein CASSLRTYGYTF. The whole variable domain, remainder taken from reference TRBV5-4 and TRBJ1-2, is ETGVTQSPTHLIKTRGQQVTLRCSSQSGHNTVSWYQQALGQGPQFIFQYYREEENGRGNFPPRFSGLQFPNYSSELNVNALELDDSALYLCASSLRTYGYTFGSGTRLTVV.

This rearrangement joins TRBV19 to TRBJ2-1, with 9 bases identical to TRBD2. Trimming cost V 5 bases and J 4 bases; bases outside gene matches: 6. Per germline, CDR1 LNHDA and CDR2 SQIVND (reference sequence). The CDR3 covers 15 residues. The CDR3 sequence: CASSFGLARYNEQFF. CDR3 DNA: TGTGCCAGTAGTTTCGGACTAGCGCGTTACAATGAGCAGTTCTTC.

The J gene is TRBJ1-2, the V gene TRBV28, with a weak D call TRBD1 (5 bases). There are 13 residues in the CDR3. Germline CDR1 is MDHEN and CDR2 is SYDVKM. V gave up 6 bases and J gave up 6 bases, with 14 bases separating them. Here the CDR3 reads CASSLWGDDGYTF. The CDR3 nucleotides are TGTGCCAGCAGCCTATGGGGCGATGATGGCTACACCTTC.

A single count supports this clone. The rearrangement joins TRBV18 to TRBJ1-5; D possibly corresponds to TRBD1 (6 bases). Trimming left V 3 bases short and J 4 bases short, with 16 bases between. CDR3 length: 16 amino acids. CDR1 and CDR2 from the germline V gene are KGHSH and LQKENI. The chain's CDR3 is CASSPRRDNPNQPQHF. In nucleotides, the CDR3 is TGTGCCAGCTCACCTAGAAGGGACAACCCGAATCAGCCCCAGCATTTT. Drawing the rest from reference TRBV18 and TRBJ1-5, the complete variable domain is NAGVMQNPRHLVRRRGQEARLRCSPMKGHSHVYWYRQLPEEGLKFMVYLQKENIIDESGMPKERFSAEFPKEGPSILRIQQVVRGDSAAYFCASSPRRDNPNQPQHFGDGTRLSIL.

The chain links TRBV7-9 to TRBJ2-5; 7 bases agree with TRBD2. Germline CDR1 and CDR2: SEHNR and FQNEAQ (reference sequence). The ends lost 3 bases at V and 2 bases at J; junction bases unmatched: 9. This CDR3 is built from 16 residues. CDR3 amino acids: CASSFRLAPGQETQYF. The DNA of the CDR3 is TGTGCCAGCAGCTTTAGACTAGCTCCCGGGCAAGAGACCCAGTACTTC. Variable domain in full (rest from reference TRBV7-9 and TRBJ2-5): DTGVSQNPRHKITKRGQNVTFRCDPISEHNRLYWYRQTLGQGPEFLTYFQNEAQLEKSRLLSDRFSAERPKGSFSTLEIQRTEQGDSAMYLCASSFRLAPGQETQYFGPGTRLLVL.

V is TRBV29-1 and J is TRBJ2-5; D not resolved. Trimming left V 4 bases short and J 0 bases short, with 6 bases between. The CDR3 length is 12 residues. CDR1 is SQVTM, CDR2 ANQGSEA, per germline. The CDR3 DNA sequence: TGCAGCGTTGTAAACTACCAAGAGACCCAGTACTTC. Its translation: CSVVNYQETQYF.

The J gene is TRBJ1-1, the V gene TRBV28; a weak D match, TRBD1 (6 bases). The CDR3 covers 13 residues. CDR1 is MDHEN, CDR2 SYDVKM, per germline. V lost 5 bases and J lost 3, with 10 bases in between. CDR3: CASSPTGYTEAFF. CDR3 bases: TGTGCCAGCAGTCCAACAGGGTACACTGAAGCTTTCTTT.

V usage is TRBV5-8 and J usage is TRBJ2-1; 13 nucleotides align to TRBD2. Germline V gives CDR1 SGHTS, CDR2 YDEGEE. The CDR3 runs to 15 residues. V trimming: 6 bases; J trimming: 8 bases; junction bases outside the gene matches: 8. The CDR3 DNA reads TGTGCCAGCAACGGGGGACTAGCGGGGTCAGATGAGCAGTTCTTC. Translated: CASNGGLAGSDEQFF.

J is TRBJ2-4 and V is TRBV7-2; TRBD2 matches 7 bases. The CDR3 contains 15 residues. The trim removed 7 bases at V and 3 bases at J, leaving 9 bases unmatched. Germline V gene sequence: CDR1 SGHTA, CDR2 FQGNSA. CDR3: CASTPGRRGKNIQYF. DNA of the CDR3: TGTGCCAGCACCCCCGGGAGGCGGGGCAAAAACATTCAGTACTTC.

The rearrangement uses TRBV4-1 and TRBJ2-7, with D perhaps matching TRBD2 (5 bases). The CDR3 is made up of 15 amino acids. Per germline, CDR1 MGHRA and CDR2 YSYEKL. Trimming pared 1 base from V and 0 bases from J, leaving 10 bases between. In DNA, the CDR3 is TGCGCCAGCAGCCAAGTTCCGGGGAACTCCTACGAGCAGTACTTC. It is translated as CASSQVPGNSYEQYF.

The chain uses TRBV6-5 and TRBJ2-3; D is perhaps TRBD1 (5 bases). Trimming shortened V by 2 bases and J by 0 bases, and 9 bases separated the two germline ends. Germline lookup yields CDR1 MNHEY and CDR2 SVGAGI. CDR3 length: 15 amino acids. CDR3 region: CASSYKQGSTDTQYF. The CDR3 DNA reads TGTGCCAGCAGTTACAAGCAGGGAAGCACAGATACGCAGTATTTT.

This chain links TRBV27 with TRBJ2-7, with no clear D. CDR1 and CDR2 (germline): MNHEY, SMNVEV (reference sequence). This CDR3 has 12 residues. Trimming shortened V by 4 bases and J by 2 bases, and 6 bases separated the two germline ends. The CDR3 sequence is CASSSPTYEQYF. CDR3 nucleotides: TGTGCCAGCAGTTCCCCAACCTACGAGCAGTACTTC.

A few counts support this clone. The CDR3 reads CASSQDRVDYGYTF. CDR3 bases: TGCGCCAGCAGCCAAGATCGGGTAGACTATGGCTACACCTTC. The rearrangement uses TRBV4-3 and TRBJ1-2; D is uncertain. Germline assignment: CDR1 LGHNA and CDR2 YSLEER. Trimming cost V 0 bases and J 3 bases, with 8 bases left between them. The CDR3 spans 14 residues.